Listed here are 20 T cell receptor beta chains from one sample, sequenced in a study of T cell responses to AZD1222 COVID-19 vaccine (dated by TCRdb to about 2021). Reading the label with the study, this specimen's time point is: baseline before first vaccination. The library was generated by the immunoSEQ multiplex PCR assay. Entries here come from immuneACCESS through TCRdb and include only in-frame sequences with V and J called. Some clones fail to appear in such tables; in the studies checked, an unresolved V gene covers under half of the shortfall, and the cause of the remainder is unknown. A total of over 100,000 clones appear in this sample, more than 75% of them only once. The ten largest clonotypes hold about 12% of the sample. Sequencing used peripheral blood, obtained on day 0 of AZD1222 vaccination. The receptors were gathered from an adult in good health.

J is TRBJ1-1 and V is TRBV7-9; D call uncertain. CDR1 and CDR2 (germline): SEHNR, FQNEAQ (reference sequence). This CDR3 has 14 amino acids. Trimming stripped 1 base from V and 3 bases from J, with 9 bases between. DNA for the CDR3: TGTGCCAGCAGCTTAGAGGCCCGCTACACTGAAGCTTTCTTT. It is translated as CASSLEARYTEAFF. The full variable domain, completed using reference TRBV7-9 and TRBJ1-1, is DTGVSQNPRHKITKRGQNVTFRCDPISEHNRLYWYRQTLGQGPEFLTYFQNEAQLEKSRLLSDRFSAERPKGSFSTLEIQRTEQGDSAMYLCASSLEARYTEAFFGQGTRLTVV.

This clone was seen a handful of times. The chain recombines TRBV4-1 with TRBJ2-3; D uncertain. The CDR3 runs 16 residues. V was pared by 3 bases and J by 0 bases, with 13 bases between. Germline lookup yields CDR1 MGHRA and CDR2 YSYEKL. The CDR3 nucleotides read TGCGCCAGCAGCCACCCCCGAGAAGGAAGCACAGATACGCAGTATTTT. Its translation: CASSHPREGSTDTQYF.

CDR3 sequence reads: CASSIGGLAGGGNEQFF. The CDR3 DNA reads TGTGCCAGTAGTATAGGAGGACTAGCGGGAGGGGGGAATGAGCAGTTCTTC. The chain carries TRBV19 and TRBJ2-1; TRBD2 aligns across 15 bases. CDR3 length: 17 residues. CDR1 and CDR2 (germline): LNHDA, SQIVND (reference sequence). V lost 1 base and J lost 7; bases outside the gene matches: 5.

This chain joins TRBV11-2 and TRBJ2-2; 10 bases align to TRBD2. Looked up from germline, CDR1 is SGHAT and CDR2 is FQNNGV. This CDR3 has 19 amino acids. Unmatched junction bases numbered 20, after V lost 5 bases and J lost 8 bases. CDR3 amino acids: CASSTIKRASGSTWGELFF. CDR3 bases: TGTGCCAGCAGCACCATCAAAAGGGCTAGCGGGAGTACTTGGGGGGAGCTGTTTTTT.

The V gene is TRBV18, the J gene TRBJ2-3, with 9 bases aligning to TRBD1. The V segment lost 4 bases and the J segment 2 bases; nucleotides outside the gene matches: 4. This CDR3 has 15 residues. CDR1 is KGHSH and CDR2 is LQKENI in the germline V gene. The CDR3 loop reads CASSRGTGTTDTQYF. In nucleotides, the CDR3 is TGTGCCAGCTCACGAGGGACAGGGACCACAGATACGCAGTATTTT.

The V call is TRBV5-1, the J call TRBJ2-3; D uncertain. Germline CDR1 and CDR2: SGHRS and YFSETQ. The CDR3 is 13 amino acids. Trimming shortened V by 4 bases and J by 6 bases, and 12 bases separated the two germline ends. The DNA for the CDR3 is TGCGCCAGCAGCCCCCGGGTAAGGGATACGCAGTATTTT. Translating gives CASSPRVRDTQYF.

This rearrangement joins TRBV29-1 to TRBJ1-2, with 10 positions matching TRBD1. V lost 7 bases and J lost 1; bases outside the gene matches: 15. The CDR3 is made up of 17 amino acids. Looked up from germline, CDR1 is SQVTM and CDR2 is ANQGSEA. CDR3 sequence (DNA): TGCAGCGCCCTGGGGCCGGGACAGGGGCACCATAACTATGGCTACACCTTC. Translating it yields CSALGPGQGHHNYGYTF.

The CDR3 DNA follows: TGTGCCAGCAGCAAAGTACAGGGATCTTCACCCCTCCACTTT. Its protein product is CASSKVQGSSPLHF. J is TRBJ1-6 and V is TRBV7-9, with TRBD1 as a possible D gene (6 bases). This CDR3 contains 14 residues. V lost 5 bases, J lost 9 bases, and 14 bases lay in between. Looked up from germline, CDR1 is SEHNR and CDR2 is FQNEAQ (reference sequence).

This sequence joins TRBV7-2 and TRBJ2-1; TRBD2 matches 10 bases. The CDR3 is 17 amino acids. V shed 1 base and J 5 bases; nucleotides not matched to a gene: 8. Germline CDR1 is SGHTA and CDR2 is FQGNSA. CDR3 in amino acids: CASSLVVLAGANNEQFF. Written as DNA, the CDR3 is TGTGCCAGCAGCTTAGTCGTCCTAGCGGGAGCGAACAATGAGCAGTTCTTC. Full variable domain (remainder filled in from reference TRBV7-2 and TRBJ2-1): GAGVSQSPSNKVTEKGKDVELRCDPISGHTALYWYRQSLGQGLEFLIYFQGNSAPDKSGLPSDRFSAERTGGSVSTLTIQRTQQEDSAVYLCASSLVVLAGANNEQFFGPGTRLTVL.

J is TRBJ2-5 and V is TRBV5-1; 7 bases line up with TRBD1. This CDR3 has 13 amino acids. The trim removed 4 bases at V and 5 bases at J, leaving 5 bases unmatched. Germline assignment: CDR1 SGHRS and CDR2 YFSETQ. CDR3 in DNA: TGCGCCAGCAGCCTAGACAGGGTGGAGACCCAGTACTTC. Protein: CASSLDRVETQYF.

V gene TRBV24-1 combines with J gene TRBJ1-5; 7 bases are a match to TRBD1. Germline V gene sequence: CDR1 KGHDR, CDR2 SFDVKD. The V segment lost 6 bases and the J segment 4 bases; nucleotides outside the gene matches: 2. There are 13 residues in the CDR3. CDR3 DNA: TGTGCCACCAGTATGGACAGGAATCAGCCCCAGCATTTT. It encodes CATSMDRNQPQHF.

The chain couples TRBV24-1 to TRBJ2-1, with 10 bases matching TRBD2. With V trimmed by 3 bases and J by 7 bases, 5 bases remained unmatched. There are 15 residues in the CDR3. Germline CDR1 is KGHDR and CDR2 is SFDVKD. CDR3 nucleotide sequence: TGTGCCACCAGTGATCCTAGCGGGAGTAGGAATGAGCAGTTCTTC. This codes for CATSDPSGSRNEQFF.

The genes are TRBV5-1 and TRBJ1-1; D ambiguous. With 3 bases removed from V and 1 base from J, the gap between germline ends came to 7 bases. The length of the CDR3 is 13 residues. CDR1 and CDR2 from the germline V gene are SGHRS and YFSETQ. The CDR3 loop is CASSSPPNTEAFF. The CDR3 nucleotides read TGCGCCAGCAGCTCACCCCCGAACACTGAAGCTTTCTTT. The variable domain in full, with the rest retrieved from reference TRBV5-1 and TRBJ1-1, is KAGVTQTPRYLIKTRGQQVTLSCSPISGHRSVSWYQQTPGQGLQFLFEYFSETQRNKGNFPGRFSGRQFSNSRSEMNVSTLELGDSALYLCASSSPPNTEAFFGQGTRLTVV.

This sequence joins TRBV9 and TRBJ2-3; maybe TRBD1 (6 bases). Germline-derived CDR1 and CDR2 are SGDLS and YYNGEE. This CDR3 contains 15 residues. The V end lost 7 bases, the J end lost 6 bases, and 21 bases lay between the germline ends. The CDR3 spells CASAKDDRWGDTQYF. The CDR3 DNA follows: TGTGCCAGCGCGAAAGATGACAGGTGGGGCGATACGCAGTATTTT.

The chain combines TRBV4-1 with TRBJ1-2, with a tentative D call TRBD1 (6 bases). The germline gives CDR1 MGHRA, CDR2 YSYEKL. The CDR3 covers 15 residues. V dropped 1 base and J dropped 8 bases, with 17 bases sitting between them. The CDR3 sequence is CASSQGFRGVRGYTF. Written as DNA, the CDR3 is TGCGCCAGCAGCCAAGGGTTCAGGGGAGTCAGGGGCTACACCTTC.

The rearrangement links TRBV18 to TRBJ2-1, with a possible D match to TRBD2 (5 bases). The CDR3 contains 15 residues. Germline lookup yields CDR1 KGHSH and CDR2 LQKENI. With 3 bases removed from V and 1 base from J, the gap between germline ends came to 10 bases. This CDR3 reads CASSPDPGSYNEQFF. The CDR3, as DNA: TGTGCCAGCTCACCGGACCCGGGGTCCTACAATGAGCAGTTCTTC.

The CDR3 sequence: CASSGGHEPGQPQHF. For the CDR3, the DNA is TGTGCCAGCTCGGGAGGACACGAGCCGGGTCAGCCCCAGCATTTT. V is TRBV18 and J is TRBJ1-5, with D tentatively TRBD1 (5 bases). The CDR3 runs 15 residues. Germline CDR1 is KGHSH and CDR2 is LQKENI. With 6 bases removed from V and 6 bases from J, the gap between germline ends came to 18 bases.

V usage is TRBV13 and J usage is TRBJ2-5; 7 bases fit TRBD1. This CDR3 region has 13 residues. The junction had 2 bases not matched to a gene; V was cut back by 5 bases and J by 2 bases. CDR1 and CDR2 from the germline V gene are PRHDT and FYEKMQ (reference sequence). The CDR3 sequence: CASSQTGQETQYF. The CDR3, as DNA: TGTGCCAGCAGCCAGACAGGGCAAGAGACCCAGTACTTC.

The chain carries TRBV18 and TRBJ1-2, with D maybe TRBD1 (5 bases). The V and J ends lost 3 bases and 4 bases respectively, with 12 bases between them. Germline-derived CDR1 and CDR2 are KGHSH and LQKENI. The CDR3 extends over 14 amino acids. The CDR3, as DNA: TGTGCCAGCTCACCGCCCGACAGAATCTATGGCTACACCTTC. The encoded protein is CASSPPDRIYGYTF.

The gene calls are TRBV19 and TRBJ2-6, with TRBD2 as a possible D gene (5 bases). This CDR3 is built from 16 residues. Germline V CDR1 and CDR2: LNHDA, SQIVND (reference sequence). With 1 base removed from V and 4 bases from J, the gap between germline ends came to 11 bases. CDR3 DNA sequence: TGTGCCAGTAGTATAGTCGAGCGGTCAGGGGCCAACGTCCTGACTTTC. Amino acids: CASSIVERSGANVLTF.